This T cell receptor beta chain emerged from a study of control samples from healthy donors and cancer patients. Only in-frame clones appear in the TCRdb table, and some are missing; sequencing was by immunoSEQ multiplex PCR. The sample has approximately 190,000 clones, around 90% seen once. Germline lookup yields CDR1 MNHNS and CDR2 SASEGT. Between the trimmed V and J ends, which lost 1 base and 8 bases, there was a span of 23 bases. The CDR3 covers 18 residues. V and J are TRBV6-1 and TRBJ1-4; D uncertain. This TCR came from a man younger than 45 in good health. The sequenced sample consisted of blood. CDR3 sequence: CASSEEQPWRFNLEKLFF. CDR3 in DNA: TGTGCCAGCAGTGAAGAACAGCCCTGGCGGTTTAATTTAGAAAAACTGTTTTTT.